This T cell receptor beta chain was sequenced during a study of blood T cell repertoires in COVID-19. Whole-study context: Spain, Italy and the United States supplied samples that represented acute and convalescent COVID-19. T cells, B-cell-depleted T cells, or PBMCs provided the cDNA or gDNA that served as material.

Original handling: The authors estimated nucleated cell counts from reference gene primer amplification. The assay was immunoSEQ multiplex PCR, and TCRdb's table has in-frame clones only and misses some. Clonal size and the V and J genes are those of that table, whereas D and trimming came from the DNA. Among about 100,000 clones listed, roughly 82% were seen once. V lost 2 bases and J lost 5, with 18 bases in between. In germline, CDR1 is SGHTA, CDR2 FQGTGA. The CDR3 contains 16 residues. The clonotype comes from a man in his sixties with acute or convalescent COVID-19. The sequenced material came from peripheral blood. The V gene is TRBV7-3, the J gene TRBJ2-5, with D possibly matching TRBD2 (6 bases). CDR3 DNA sequence: TGTGCCAGCAGCTTAGGCGACGGAGGGGCCTGGGAGACCCAGTACTTC. Its translation: CASSLGDGGAWETQYF.